Each of the 9 T cell receptor beta chains below was sequenced from the same sample in a study of OX40 agonist ivuxolimab in advanced cancers. Assay used: immunoSEQ multiplex PCR; TCRdb lists only in-frame clones, some missing. The sample consists of some 65,000 clones, around 87% of them appearing once. The sample here was CD4+ or CD8+ T cells sorted from blood, taken in a trial of the OX40 agonist ivuxolimab. The receptors were gathered from an adult with an advanced solid tumor such as melanoma, head and neck, liver or kidney cancer.

The genes are TRBV11-3 and TRBJ2-5, with 15 bases identical to TRBD2. The CDR3 totals 16 residues. Germline lookup yields CDR1 SGHNT and CDR2 YENEEA. With V trimmed by 5 bases and J by 2 bases, 3 bases remained unmatched. DNA for the CDR3: TGTGCCAGCAGCGCCGGGACTAGCGGGGGGCAAGAGACCCAGTACTTC. Translation gives CASSAGTSGGQETQYF.

This clone was observed a few times. The V and J genes are TRBV27 and TRBJ2-1, with 7 bases matching TRBD1. CDR1 MNHEY and CDR2 SMNVEV come from the germline V gene (reference sequence). Trimming cost V 6 bases and J 9 bases; bases outside gene matches: 11. The CDR3 length is 14 residues. DNA of the CDR3: TGTGCCAGCAGGGGACAAAACTCAGGGGGTGAGCAGTTCTTC. This gives the protein CASRGQNSGGEQFF.

The chain joins TRBV28 to TRBJ2-7; 10 bases agree with TRBD2. Germline V CDR1 and CDR2: MDHEN, SYDVKM. There are 17 residues in the CDR3. After removal of 4 bases from V and 4 bases from J, the junction contained 13 bases not matched to a gene. The CDR3 DNA sequence: TGTGCCAGCAGTTCCCCCGGAGCTAGCGGGAGACAATACGAGCAGTACTTC. Translating it yields CASSSPGASGRQYEQYF.

The V gene is TRBV5-1, the J gene TRBJ2-2; weak D call: TRBD1 (7 bases). Per the germline V gene, CDR1 is SGHRS and CDR2 is YFSETQ. There are 14 residues in the CDR3. Trimming cost V 3 bases and J 6 bases, with 12 bases left between them. The CDR3 DNA follows: TGCGCCAGCAGCTGGCAGGGGGGCCCCGGGGAGCTGTTTTTT. Encoded protein: CASSWQGGPGELFF. The whole variable domain, filled in from reference TRBV5-1 and TRBJ2-2, reads KAGVTQTPRYLIKTRGQQVTLSCSPISGHRSVSWYQQTPGQGLQFLFEYFSETQRNKGNFPGRFSGRQFSNSRSEMNVSTLELGDSALYLCASSWQGGPGELFFGEGSRLTVL.

This clone occurred once. CDR3 DNA: TGTGCCAGCAGCTCGACAGGGTTGGGTGTGTCGTTCTTC. Protein sequence: CASSSTGLGVSFF. The V gene is TRBV7-2, the J gene TRBJ2-1, with 7 bases matching TRBD1. CDR1 is SGHTA, CDR2 FQGNSA, per germline. This CDR3 is 13 amino acids long. J gave up 15 bases and V 4 bases, and 12 bases lay outside the gene matches.

The rearrangement links TRBV19 to TRBJ1-1, with 7 positions matching TRBD1. Germline lookup yields CDR1 LNHDA and CDR2 SQIVND (reference sequence). Trimming cost V 3 bases and J 6 bases; bases outside gene matches: 7. The CDR3 consists of 14 residues. The CDR3 loop is CASSIPTGSPEAFF. The CDR3, as DNA: TGTGCCAGTAGTATCCCGACAGGGAGCCCTGAAGCTTTCTTT.

The chain recombines TRBV5-1 with TRBJ1-6; 7 nucleotides agree with TRBD1. J gave up 5 bases and V 0 bases, and 2 bases lay outside the gene matches. In germline, CDR1 is SGHRS, CDR2 YFSETQ. The CDR3 covers 15 residues. CDR3 loop: CASSLVTGNNSPLHF. The CDR3, as DNA: TGCGCCAGCAGCTTGGTGACAGGGAATAATTCACCCCTCCACTTT.

On this clone: Distinct nucleotide sequences in the sample also encode this CDR3. This chain connects TRBV5-1 to TRBJ2-5, with 8 bases aligning to TRBD1. The CDR3 totals 14 residues. Trimming cost V 0 bases and J 3 bases; bases outside gene matches: 1. The germline gives CDR1 SGHRS, CDR2 YFSETQ. The DNA of the CDR3 is TGCGCCAGCAGCTTGGGACAGGGGAAAGAGACCCAGTACTTC. It encodes CASSLGQGKETQYF.

The chain is built from TRBV6-5 and TRBJ2-1; 10 nucleotides line up with TRBD1. The CDR3 is 16 amino acids. Trimming cost V 4 bases and J 2 bases; bases outside gene matches: 5. Germline CDR1 and CDR2: MNHEY and SVGAGI. CDR3 nucleotide sequence: TGTGCCAGCAGTTCCCTGGGGACAGGGGCCTACAATGAGCAGTTCTTC. Translation gives CASSSLGTGAYNEQFF.